The 25 T cell receptor beta chains presented below share a single source sample, sequenced in a study of T cells in Graves' hyperthyroidism and ophthalmopathy. TCR beta CDR3 sequences were amplified from RNA transcripts. Carried out on the TCR CDR3, a first-round RT-PCR used the HTBI primer set. From the multiplex PCR reads, TCRdb called clonotypes with MiXCR, one entry per CDR3 protein. The table shows a few hundred thousand distinct CDR3 sequences, with around 42% occurring only once. Source material: peripheral blood or thyroid tissue (not recorded which). The receptors here all came from a woman aged 18-29 years with Graves' hyperthyroidism.

Concerning this clonotype: This could be a read error, since a much larger clone is one nucleotide away. The chain combines TRBV30 with TRBJ2-7, with TRBD2 as a possible D gene (6 bases). Germline CDR1 and CDR2: GTSNPN and SVGIG (reference sequence). The CDR3 extends over 12 amino acids. V was shortened by 5 bases and J by 5 bases, with 13 bases between the two germline ends. The CDR3 loop is CAWGLPGDEQYF. The CDR3 nucleotides are TGTGCCTGGGGGCTACCGGGAGACGAGCAGTACTTC. The full variable domain, rest sourced from reference TRBV30 and TRBJ2-7, is SQTIHQWPATLVQPVGSPLSLECTVEGTSNPNLYWYRQAAGRGLQLLFYSVGIGQISSEVPQNLSASRPQDRQFILSSKKLLLSDSGFYLCAWGLPGDEQYFGPGTRLTVT.

Many counts were recorded for this clonotype. The chain combines TRBV12-3 or TRBV12-4 with TRBJ2-7; 11 bases are shared with TRBD2. The CDR3 consists of 17 residues. Losses at the gene ends were 5 bases for V and 0 bases for J; bases not matched to a gene: 9. CDR3 protein: CASSLKGLADPSYEQYF. Written as DNA, the CDR3 is TGTGCCAGCAGTCTGAAGGGACTAGCGGATCCCTCCTACGAGCAGTACTTC.

The V gene is TRBV6-6, the J gene TRBJ2-1, with 9 positions matching TRBD2. The V and J ends lost 2 bases and 6 bases, in that order; junction bases with no gene match: 5. This CDR3 region has 15 residues. Germline-derived CDR1 and CDR2 are MNHNY and SVGAGI (reference sequence). The CDR3 spells CASSYGGRGTNEQFF. As DNA, the CDR3 is TGTGCCAGCAGTTACGGCGGGAGGGGGACCAATGAGCAGTTCTTC.

DNA of the CDR3: TGTGCCAGTACCGGGACTAGCGGGAGCTCTGGGGCCAACGTCCTGACTTTC. The encoded protein is CASTGTSGSSGANVLTF. The genes are TRBV19 and TRBJ2-6; 14 nucleotides line up with TRBD2. Germline V CDR1 and CDR2: LNHDA, SQIVND (reference sequence). Trimming took 7 bases from V and 0 from J; bases not matched to a gene: 2. The CDR3 is made up of 17 amino acids.

This chain uses TRBV15 with TRBJ2-7, with 13 positions matching TRBD2. The J segment lost 4 bases and the V segment lost 5 bases, leaving 8 bases of the junction unmatched. CDR1 is LNHNV, CDR2 YYDKDF, per germline (reference sequence). The CDR3 loop spans 16 amino acids. DNA of the CDR3: TGTGCCACCAGCGGAGGAACTAGCGGGAGGGCTTACGAGCAGTACTTC. Translation gives CATSGGTSGRAYEQYF.

About this clonotype itself: A read error may be the cause here, since a much bigger clone is one base away. V usage is TRBV5-1 and J usage is TRBJ2-2, with TRBD2 as a possible D gene (6 bases). The CDR3 contains 17 residues. Germline V CDR1 and CDR2: SGHRS, YFSETQ. CDR3 DNA: TGCGCCAACAGCAAGGACGTGGTCGGGAGAAGCACCGGGGAGCTGTTTTTT. Translated: CANSKDVVGRSTGELFF.

This clonotype has a count of ten or more. The V and J genes are TRBV9 and TRBJ2-5, with 7 bases that match TRBD1. Trimming took 1 base from V and 5 from J; bases not matched to a gene: 5. CDR3 length: 14 residues. Germline CDR1 SGDLS, CDR2 YYNGEE. The CDR3 DNA is TGTGCCAGCAGCGTACAGGGGGTCGGGGAGACCCAGTACTTC. Amino acid sequence: CASSVQGVGETQYF.

The count of this clonotype is one. The DNA for the CDR3 is TGCGCCAGCAGCCAAGACCCAAGGGGCAGTCAATACGAGCAGTACTTC. As protein: CASSQDPRGSQYEQYF. The gene calls are TRBV4-1 and TRBJ2-7, with D possibly TRBD1 on 5 matching bases. From germline, CDR1 is MGHRA and CDR2 YSYEKL. Between the trimmed V and J ends, which lost 0 bases and 4 bases, there was a span of 16 bases. The CDR3 is 16 amino acids.

The rearrangement joins TRBV24-1 to TRBJ2-2; D might be TRBD1 (6 bases). Germline lookup yields CDR1 KGHDR and CDR2 SFDVKD. This CDR3 spans 16 amino acids. Trimming shortened V by 5 bases and J by 2 bases, and 14 bases separated the two germline ends. CDR3 bases: TGTGCCACCAGTGCTAGAGTACAGGGCAACACCGGGGAGCTGTTTTTT. Protein product: CATSARVQGNTGELFF.

This rearrangement joins TRBV7-2 to TRBJ2-7; TRBD2 aligns across 8 bases. Germline CDR1 reads SGHTA; CDR2 reads FQGNSA. This CDR3 has 14 amino acids. The ends lost 5 bases at V and 3 bases at J; junction bases unmatched: 6. The CDR3 DNA is TGTGCCAGCAGCCAGGCCGGGAGGGACTACGAGCAGTACTTC. Its translation is CASSQAGRDYEQYF.

This clonotype was seen at least ten times. The rearrangement joins TRBV29-1 to TRBJ1-1; D is undetermined. The CDR3 loop spans 10 amino acids. Trimming took off 4 bases at V and 3 bases at J, with 3 bases between the two ends. Germline CDR1 reads SQVTM; CDR2 reads ANQGSEA. The CDR3 DNA reads TGCAGCGTTGGTTACACTGAAGCTTTCTTT. The encoded protein is CSVGYTEAFF.

This clonotype was found many times. The chain joins TRBV7-8 to TRBJ1-2; D is possibly TRBD1 (6 bases). Per germline, CDR1 SGHVS and CDR2 FQNEAQ. V lost 7 bases and J 8 bases, leaving 20 bases between the germline ends. The CDR3 is made up of 14 amino acids. As DNA, the CDR3 is TGTGCCAGCATCCCGGGTCGGGGAGGGACAGGCTACACCTTC. It codes for CASIPGRGGTGYTF. Full variable domain (remainder filled in from reference TRBV7-8 and TRBJ1-2): GAGVSQSPRYKVAKRGQDVALRCDPISGHVSLFWYQQALGQGPEFLTYFQNEAQLDKSGLPSDRFFAERPEGSVSTLKIQRTQQEDSAVYLCASIPGRGGTGYTFGSGTRLTVV.

This rearrangement joins TRBV20-1 to TRBJ2-1; no clear D gene. Germline loops: CDR1 DFQATT, CDR2 SNEGSKA (reference sequence). Between the trimmed V and J ends, which lost 6 bases and 1 base, there was a span of 10 bases. The CDR3 loop spans 13 amino acids. DNA of the CDR3: TGCAGTGCCCCAGACGGTTCCTACAATGAGCAGTTCTTC. Residues: CSAPDGSYNEQFF.

The J gene is TRBJ1-5, the V gene TRBV20-1, with 7 bases matching TRBD1. This CDR3 comprises 14 residues. Germline CDR1 is DFQATT and CDR2 is SNEGSKA (reference sequence). V lost 1 base to trimming and J lost 11 bases; unmatched junction nucleotides: 11. The CDR3, as DNA: TGCAGTGCTAGAGGGGACAGTCTTGCCGAGACCCAGCATTTT. It specifies CSARGDSLAETQHF.

Note on this clonotype: A much larger clone lies one base from this, so it may be a read error. The chain has TRBV29-1 and TRBJ1-1; D is unresolved. There are 12 residues in the CDR3. V was clipped by 3 bases and J by 6 bases, with 11 bases between them. Germline values: CDR1 SQVTM, CDR2 ANQGSEA. CDR3 nucleotides: TGCAGCGTTGAGACTCTTAACGCTGAAGCTTTCTTT. The encoded protein is CSVETLNAEAFF.

This clonotype was found many times. The rearrangement uses TRBV7-2 and TRBJ1-1, with a weak D call TRBD1 (6 bases). The CDR3 length is 15 residues. V dropped 4 bases and J dropped 5 bases, with 17 bases sitting between them. Germline V gives CDR1 SGHTA, CDR2 FQGNSA. The CDR3 coding sequence is TGTGCCAGCAGCTCTTACAACAGGGCGCGAACTGAAGCTTTCTTT. Encoded protein: CASSSYNRARTEAFF. Drawing the rest from reference TRBV7-2 and TRBJ1-1, the complete variable domain is GAGVSQSPSNKVTEKGKDVELRCDPISGHTALYWYRQSLGQGLEFLIYFQGNSAPDKSGLPSDRFSAERTGGSVSTLTIQRTQQEDSAVYLCASSSYNRARTEAFFGQGTRLTVV.

In its sample, this clonotype was seen a few times. CDR3 bases: TGTGCCAGCTCACCACCGCCGACAGGGGTTGTTCAGCCCCAGCATTTT. Its protein is CASSPPPTGVVQPQHF. This rearrangement joins TRBV18 to TRBJ1-5, with 8 positions matching TRBD1. The germline V gene has CDR1 KGHSH and CDR2 LQKENI. The V and J ends lost 0 bases and 6 bases, in that order; junction bases with no gene match: 7. The CDR3 length is 16 residues.

This clonotype was observed at least ten times. The chain uses TRBV12-3 or TRBV12-4 and TRBJ2-5, with 11 bases lining up with TRBD2. After removal of 5 bases from V and 3 bases from J, the junction contained 8 bases not matched to a gene. This CDR3 spans 16 amino acids. CDR3 nucleotides: TGTGCCAGCAGTCCTGGACTAGCGGGCCCGAAAGAGACCCAGTACTTC. Residues: CASSPGLAGPKETQYF.

The chain combines TRBV29-1 with TRBJ2-5; 10 nucleotides line up with TRBD2. The CDR3 consists of 16 residues. V lost 2 bases and J lost 0; bases outside the gene matches: 6. Germline lookup yields CDR1 SQVTM and CDR2 ANQGSEA. Here the CDR3 reads CSVERTSGIDQETQYF. CDR3 nucleotide sequence: TGCAGCGTTGAAAGAACTAGCGGGATTGACCAAGAGACCCAGTACTTC.

This clonotype was counted at least ten times. The chain uses TRBV20-1 and TRBJ2-2; 8 bases align to TRBD2. The CDR3 extends over 14 amino acids. Germline CDR1 DFQATT, CDR2 SNEGSKA (reference sequence). The J segment lost 4 bases and the V segment lost 3 bases, leaving 4 bases of the junction unmatched. CDR3 sequence reads: CSASGRARTGELFF. The CDR3 DNA reads as TGCAGTGCTAGCGGGAGGGCCCGCACCGGGGAGCTGTTTTTT.

This clonotype turned up a few times. The chain recombines TRBV6-5 with TRBJ1-3; the D is unclear. Trimming took 5 bases from V and 2 from J, leaving 13 bases between them. The CDR3 contains 15 residues. The V gene's germline CDR1 is MNHEY and CDR2 SVGAGI. The DNA for the CDR3 is TGTGCCAGCAGTGGCTTTGGAACAGCTGGAAACACCATATATTTT. It specifies CASSGFGTAGNTIYF.

This chain joins TRBV13 and TRBJ2-1, with 7 bases lining up with TRBD2. This CDR3 is 15 amino acids long. Germline V gene data show CDR1 as PRHDT and CDR2 as FYEKMQ (reference sequence). The V gene end was trimmed by 1 base and the J gene end by 6 bases; junction bases not matched to a gene: 6. CDR3 sequence (DNA): TGTGCCAGCAGCTTAGCGCCTAGCGGTTCCAATGAGCAGTTCTTC. As protein: CASSLAPSGSNEQFF. Looking up the rest from reference TRBV13 and TRBJ2-1 gives the full variable domain: AAGVIQSPRHLIKEKRETATLKCYPIPRHDTVYWYQQGPGQDPQFLISFYEKMQSDKGSIPDRFSAQQFSDYHSELNMSSLELGDSALYFCASSLAPSGSNEQFFGPGTRLTVL.

This clonotype ranks as medium-sized (0.01 to 0.1%). V and J are TRBV25-1 and TRBJ2-7; D ambiguous. V was cut by 3 bases and J by 6 bases, with 9 bases left in between. The V gene's germline CDR1 is MGHDK and CDR2 SYGVNS. This CDR3 has 12 amino acids. The CDR3 is CASSDPGREQYF. The CDR3 coding sequence is TGTGCCAGCAGTGATCCTGGGCGCGAGCAGTACTTC.

This clonotype was observed at least ten times. The chain is built from TRBV7-8 and TRBJ1-2; 8 bases align to TRBD1. V was clipped by 5 bases and J by 2 bases; unmatched bases: 7. The CDR3 contains 15 residues. Germline-derived CDR1 and CDR2 are SGHVS and FQNEAQ. CDR3 coding DNA: TGTGCCAGCAGCCAAAGGACAGGGTACAACTATGGCTACACCTTC. Translating gives CASSQRTGYNYGYTF.

The V call is TRBV10-3, the J call TRBJ2-7; D possibly uses TRBD1 or TRBD2 (6 bases each). Germline V lookup: CDR1 ENHRY, CDR2 SYGVKD. V was clipped by 0 bases and J by 3 bases, with 12 bases between them. The CDR3 contains 15 residues. In DNA form, the CDR3 reads TGTGCCATCAGTGAGTCGCCGGGGGCGAGCTACGAGCAGTACTTC. Amino acid sequence: CAISESPGASYEQYF.